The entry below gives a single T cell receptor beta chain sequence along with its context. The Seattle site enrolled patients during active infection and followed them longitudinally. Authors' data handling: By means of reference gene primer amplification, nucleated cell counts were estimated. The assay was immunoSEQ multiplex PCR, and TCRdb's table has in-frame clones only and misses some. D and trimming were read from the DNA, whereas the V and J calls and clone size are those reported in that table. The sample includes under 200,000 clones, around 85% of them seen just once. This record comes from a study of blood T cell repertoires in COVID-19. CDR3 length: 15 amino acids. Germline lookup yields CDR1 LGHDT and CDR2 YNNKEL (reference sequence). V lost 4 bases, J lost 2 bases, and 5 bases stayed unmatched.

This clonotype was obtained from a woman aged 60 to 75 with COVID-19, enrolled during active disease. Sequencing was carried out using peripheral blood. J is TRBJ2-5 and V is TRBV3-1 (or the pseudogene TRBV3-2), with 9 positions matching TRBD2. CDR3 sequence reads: CASSPLTSGQETQYF. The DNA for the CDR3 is TGTGCCAGCAGCCCTCTGACTAGCGGACAAGAGACCCAGTACTTC.